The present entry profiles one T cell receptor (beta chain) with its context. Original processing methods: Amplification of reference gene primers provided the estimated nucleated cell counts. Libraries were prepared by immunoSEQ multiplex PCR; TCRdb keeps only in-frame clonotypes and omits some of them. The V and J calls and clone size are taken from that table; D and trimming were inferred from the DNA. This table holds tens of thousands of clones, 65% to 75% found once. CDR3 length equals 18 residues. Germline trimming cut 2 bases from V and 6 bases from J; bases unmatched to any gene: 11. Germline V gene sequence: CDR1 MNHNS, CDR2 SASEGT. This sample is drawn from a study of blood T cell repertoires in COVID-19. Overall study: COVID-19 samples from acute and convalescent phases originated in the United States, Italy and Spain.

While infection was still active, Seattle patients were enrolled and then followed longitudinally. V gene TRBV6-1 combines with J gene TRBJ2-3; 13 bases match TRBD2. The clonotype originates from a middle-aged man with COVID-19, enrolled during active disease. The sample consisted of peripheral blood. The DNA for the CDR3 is TGTGCCAGCAGTGAAAGGGCGACTAGCGGGAGGCGTAAGGATACGCAGTATTTT. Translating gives CASSERATSGRRKDTQYF.